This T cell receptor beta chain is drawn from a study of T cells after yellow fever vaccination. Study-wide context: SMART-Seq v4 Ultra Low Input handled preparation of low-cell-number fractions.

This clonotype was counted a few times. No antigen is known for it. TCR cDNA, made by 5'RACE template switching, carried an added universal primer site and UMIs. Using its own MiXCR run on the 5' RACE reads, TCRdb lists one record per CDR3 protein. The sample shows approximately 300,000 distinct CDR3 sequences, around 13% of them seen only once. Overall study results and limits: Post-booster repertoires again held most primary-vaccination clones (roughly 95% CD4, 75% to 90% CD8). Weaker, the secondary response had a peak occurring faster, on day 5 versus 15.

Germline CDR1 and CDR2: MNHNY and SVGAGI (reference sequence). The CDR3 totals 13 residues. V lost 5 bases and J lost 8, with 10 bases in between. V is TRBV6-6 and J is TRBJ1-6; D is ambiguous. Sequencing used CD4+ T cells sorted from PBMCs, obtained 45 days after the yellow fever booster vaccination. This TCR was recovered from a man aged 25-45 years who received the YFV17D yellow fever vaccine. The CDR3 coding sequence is TGTGCCAGCAGTGGGTGGGTGCATTCACCCCTCCACTTT. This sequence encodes CASSGWVHSPLHF.